These T cell receptor beta chains were read from a single sample in a study of blood T cell repertoires in COVID-19. The assay was immunoSEQ multiplex PCR, and TCRdb's table has in-frame clones only and misses some. The sample yields about 80,000 clones, approximately 82% seen once. Sequenced material: peripheral blood. Source of these receptors: a human donor in a cohort sampled during active COVID-19. Each CDR3 is given with its conserved first and last residue. D genes are given only for firm matches. Expanded clones get a size class; other rows say once, few or many, or leave the size out.

d_call	j_call	clone_size	v_call	cdr3_aa	cdr3_nt
TRBD2	TRBJ2-3	-	TRBV5-4	CASSLPGTSGTDTQYF	TGTGCCAGCAGCTTGCCGGGGACTAGCGGAACAGATACGCAGTATTTT
-	TRBJ1-2	-	TRBV10-3	CAIAGGEDGYTF	TGTGCCATCGCGGGAGGGGAGGATGGCTACACCTTC
TRBD1	TRBJ1-2	few	TRBV20-1	CSASIPPGQGNYGYTF	TGCAGTGCGAGTATACCGCCGGGACAGGGAAACTATGGCTACACCTTC
-	TRBJ2-5	-	TRBV2	CASSEVQGRPQETQYF	TGTGCCAGCAGTGAAGTACAGGGAAGACCCCAAGAGACCCAGTACTTC
-	TRBJ2-3	-	TRBV5-1	CASSLVPGTDTQYF	TGCGCCAGCAGCTTGGTCCCAGGCACAGATACGCAGTATTTT
TRBD2	TRBJ2-3	-	TRBV6-5	CASSLAGGTDTQYF	TGTGCCAGCAGTCTAGCGGGAGGGACAGATACGCAGTATTTT
TRBD1	TRBJ2-4	-	TRBV19	CASSGTGLNIQYF	TGTGCCAGTTCCGGGACAGGCTTAAACATTCAGTACTTC
TRBD1	TRBJ2-7	-	TRBV6-5	CASSSYAGTGAYEQYF	TGTGCCAGCAGTTCGTATGCCGGGACAGGGGCCTACGAGCAGTACTTC
TRBD2	TRBJ2-3	-	TRBV10-3	CAIGAGPSSTDTQYF	TGTGCCATCGGAGCGGGACCATCAAGCACAGATACGCAGTATTTT
-	TRBJ2-1	-	TRBV6-5	CASSRNTEGNEQFF	TGTGCCAGCAGTCGAAATACCGAGGGCAATGAGCAGTTCTTC
-	TRBJ2-7	-	TRBV5-1	CASRVGEAGNEQYF	TGCGCCAGCAGGGTAGGCGAGGCGGGCAACGAGCAGTACTTC
-	TRBJ1-1	-	TRBV5-1	CASSLDSGTEAFF	TGCGCCAGCAGCTTGGACAGCGGCACTGAAGCTTTCTTT
TRBD2	TRBJ2-3	-	TRBV19	CASSIISGATDLDTQYF	TGTGCCAGTAGTATCATTAGCGGGGCGACGGACTTGGATACGCAGTATTTT
-	TRBJ2-2	-	TRBV28	CASSRGTGELFF	TGTGCCAGCAGTCGGGGGACCGGGGAGCTGTTTTTT
-	TRBJ1-4	-	TRBV5-1	CASSKQGPNEKLFF	TGCGCCAGCAGCAAACAGGGACCTAATGAAAAACTGTTTTTT
TRBD2	TRBJ2-1	-	TRBV7-2	CASSLGVGLVHPEQFF	TGTGCCAGCAGCTTAGGGGTGGGACTAGTCCACCCGGAGCAGTTCTTC
TRBD1	TRBJ2-7	-	TRBV6-2/TRBV6-3	CASSYPRTGGTSYEQYF	TGTGCCAGCAGTTACCCACGGACAGGGGGGACCTCCTACGAGCAGTACTTC
TRBD2	TRBJ2-1	-	TRBV28	CASSPGGSSYNEQFF	TGTGCCAGCAGTCCCGGGGGGAGCTCCTACAATGAGCAGTTCTTC
-	TRBJ1-5	-	TRBV21-1	CASSKASQGRVSNQPQHF	TGTGCCAGCAGCAAAGCTTCCCAGGGGCGGGTAAGCAATCAGCCCCAGCATTTT
TRBD2	TRBJ2-2	-	TRBV28	CASGLRAGGRRPGELFF	TGTGCCAGCGGGTTAAGAGCGGGAGGGAGAAGGCCCGGGGAGCTGTTTTTT
-	TRBJ1-2	few	TRBV5-1	CASSGTYLRGGYTF	TGCGCCAGCAGTGGGACATACCTCCGAGGAGGCTACACCTTC
TRBD1	TRBJ1-1	few	TRBV19	CASSIRDRNTEAFF	TGTGCCAGTAGTATCCGGGACAGGAACACTGAAGCTTTCTTT
TRBD2	TRBJ2-1	once	TRBV7-6	CASSLAPGTSGGNNEQFF	TGTGCCAGCAGCTTAGCCCCCGGGACTAGCGGGGGGAACAATGAGCAGTTCTTC
-	TRBJ1-6	many	TRBV28	CASCGSSYNSPLHF	TGTGCCAGCTGCGGGAGCTCCTATAATTCACCCCTCCACTTT
-	TRBJ1-3	once	TRBV9	CASSPDGSSGNTIYF	TGTGCCAGCAGCCCTGACGGGAGCTCTGGAAACACCATATATTTT
TRBD1	TRBJ2-7	-	TRBV3-1/TRBV3-2	CASSFQGADEQYF	TGTGCCAGCAGCTTTCAGGGGGCGGACGAGCAGTACTTC
-	TRBJ1-2	-	TRBV3-1/TRBV3-2	CASSKADSYGYTF	TGTGCCAGCAGCAAAGCTGACAGCTATGGCTACACCTTC
TRBD2	TRBJ2-7	-	TRBV6-6	CASSPTSGSAYEQYF	TGTGCCAGCAGCCCGACTAGCGGGAGTGCTTACGAGCAGTACTTC
TRBD2	TRBJ2-1	-	TRBV12-5	CASGLDLGLAGGLSSYNEQFF	TGTGCTAGTGGTTTGGACCTCGGACTAGCGGGAGGCCTGAGCTCCTACAATGAGCAGTTCTTC
-	TRBJ1-1	-	TRBV5-1	CASSTKGDFTEAFF	TGCGCCAGCAGCACCAAGGGGGATTTCACTGAAGCTTTCTTT
-	TRBJ1-1	-	TRBV2	CASATGLNTEAFF	TGTGCCAGCGCCACAGGGTTGAACACTGAAGCTTTCTTT
-	TRBJ1-6	few	TRBV18	CASSPEGYSPLHF	TGTGCCAGCTCACCAGAGGGTTATTCACCCCTCCACTTT
TRBD1	TRBJ2-7	-	TRBV29-1	CSVGLGQGFLYEQYF	TGCAGCGTTGGGCTGGGACAGGGCTTCCTCTACGAGCAGTACTTC
-	TRBJ2-5	-	TRBV11-2	CASSLGAGTQYF	TGTGCCAGCAGCTTAGGGGCGGGGACCCAGTACTTC
-	TRBJ1-6	few	TRBV4-1	CASSLEQTSPLHF	TGCGCCAGCAGCCTGGAGCAGACTTCACCCCTCCACTTT
TRBD1	TRBJ1-5	-	TRBV6-5	CASKGTGGNQPQHF	TGTGCCAGCAAAGGAACAGGGGGCAATCAGCCCCAGCATTTT
-	TRBJ1-1	-	TRBV6-2/TRBV6-3	CASSLLGGPYTEAFF	TGTGCCAGCAGCCTCCTTGGGGGCCCGTACACTGAAGCTTTCTTT
-	TRBJ2-7	-	TRBV5-1	CASSLGRGRVSEQYF	TGCGCCAGCAGCTTGGGGCGGGGTAGGGTCTCCGAGCAGTACTTC
-	TRBJ2-3	-	TRBV27	CASALEGGHTDTQYF	TGTGCCAGCGCACTCGAAGGGGGTCACACAGATACGCAGTATTTT
TRBD2	TRBJ2-7	-	TRBV18	CASSPWTSGSYEQYF	TGTGCCAGCTCACCATGGACTAGCGGTTCCTACGAGCAGTACTTC
TRBD1	TRBJ2-6	-	TRBV5-1	CASRQGSGANVLTF	TGCGCCAGTCGACAGGGCTCTGGGGCCAACGTCCTGACTTTC